These 31 T cell receptor beta chains came from one sample sequenced in a study of shared clonotypes between healthy human individuals. Assay used: immunoSEQ multiplex PCR; TCRdb lists only in-frame clones, some missing. This table holds about 2.5 million clones, less than 95% found once. The source material was naive CD4+ T cells from PBMCs. Regarding subset: CD45RA+ positively selected. All receptors derive from a man aged 18 to 35 in good health. Some clones in this sample may be carry-over from other donors' samples.

This clone has only a few counts. The rearrangement uses TRBV25-1 and TRBJ1-4; D gene unclear. Trimming removed 3 bases from V and 15 bases from J, with 14 bases in between. The CDR3 length is 12 residues. Germline CDR1 and CDR2: MGHDK and SYGVNS. This CDR3 reads CASSDRPYSLFF. The DNA of the CDR3 is TGTGCCAGCAGTGATCGTCCCTATTCATTGTTTTTT.

J is TRBJ1-5 and V is TRBV19; no definite D call. V shed 5 bases and J shed 5 bases, with 7 bases lying between them. From germline, CDR1 is LNHDA and CDR2 SQIVND (reference sequence). The CDR3 is 12 residues long. This CDR3 reads CASSPYDQPQHF. CDR3 nucleotide sequence: TGTGCCAGTAGTCCGTACGATCAGCCCCAGCATTTT. Based on the CDR3 plus reference TRBV19 and TRBJ1-5, the full variable domain is DGGITQSPKYLFRKEGQNVTLSCEQNLNHDAMYWYRQDPGQGLRLIYYSQIVNDFQKGDIAEGYSVSREKKESFPLTVTSAQKNPTAFYLCASSPYDQPQHFGDGTRLSIL.

The rearrangement joins TRBV9 to TRBJ2-1, with 11 bases that match TRBD2. The CDR3 has 14 residues. Germline lookup yields CDR1 SGDLS and CDR2 YYNGEE. Trimming took 3 bases from V and 6 from J; bases not matched to a gene: 2. The CDR3 region is CASSGTSGSNEQFF. CDR3 coding DNA: TGTGCCAGCAGCGGAACTAGCGGGAGCAATGAGCAGTTCTTC.

The chain carries TRBV6-1 and TRBJ1-2; no firm D call. Germline V gives CDR1 MNHNS, CDR2 SASEGT. Deletions cut 2 bases from V and 1 base from J, with 11 bases between. This CDR3 comprises 15 residues. CDR3 amino acids: CASSEQDTVNYGYTF. The CDR3 DNA reads as TGTGCCAGCAGTGAACAAGACACCGTTAACTATGGCTACACCTTC.

The chain couples TRBV28 to TRBJ1-2; 7 positions match TRBD1. Germline assignment: CDR1 MDHEN and CDR2 SYDVKM. This CDR3 is 16 amino acids long. V was clipped by 5 bases and J by 2 bases; unmatched bases: 11. The CDR3 DNA reads as TGTGCCAGCAGTGGTTTCGGGCAGGGGGGGAACTATGGCTACACCTTC. Amino acid sequence: CASSGFGQGGNYGYTF.

This sequence joins TRBV7-7 and TRBJ2-5; D is unresolved. Trimming pared 3 bases from V and 5 bases from J, leaving 10 bases between. Looked up from germline, CDR1 is SSHAT and CDR2 is FNYEAQ (reference sequence). This CDR3 has 13 amino acids. The CDR3: CASSFAPTETQYF. CDR3 bases: TGTGCCAGCAGCTTTGCACCGACGGAGACCCAGTACTTC.

This chain joins TRBV15 and TRBJ2-4, with 14 positions matching TRBD2. Germline V gene lookup returns CDR1 LNHNV and CDR2 YYDKDF (reference sequence). The CDR3 sequence is 20 residues long. V trimming: 5 bases; J trimming: 5 bases; junction bases outside the gene matches: 17. The CDR3 sequence is CATSPPGKSGLAGGENIQYF. The CDR3 nucleotides are TGTGCCACCAGCCCCCCGGGTAAATCCGGACTAGCGGGAGGCGAAAACATTCAGTACTTC. The variable domain in full, with the rest retrieved from reference TRBV15 and TRBJ2-4, is DAMVIQNPRYQVTQFGKPVTLSCSQTLNHNVMYWYQQKSSQAPKLLFHYYDKDFNNEADTPDNFQSRRPNTSFCFLDIRSPGLGDTAMYLCATSPPGKSGLAGGENIQYFGAGTRLSVL.

This sequence joins TRBV2 and TRBJ2-5, with D perhaps TRBD2 (5 bases). V was pared by 4 bases and J by 5 bases, with 8 bases between. This CDR3 region has 12 residues. Germline CDR1 reads SNHLY; CDR2 reads FYNNEI. CDR3 sequence (DNA): TGTGCCAGCAGTGGCTGGAGGGAGACCCAGTACTTC. Amino acid sequence: CASSGWRETQYF.

The chain uses TRBV6-5 and TRBJ2-7, with 8 positions matching TRBD1. The CDR3 runs 13 residues. V was clipped by 6 bases and J by 3 bases; unmatched bases: 4. CDR1 is MNHEY and CDR2 is SVGAGI in the germline V gene. The CDR3 nucleotides read TGTGCCAGCAGCCAACAGGGGGTCTACGAGCAGTACTTC. It codes for CASSQQGVYEQYF.

V usage is TRBV6-6 and J usage is TRBJ2-7, with a possible D match to TRBD2 (7 bases). This CDR3 is built from 15 residues. The V gene's germline CDR1 is MNHNY and CDR2 SVGAGI (reference sequence). V was clipped by 5 bases and J by 3 bases, with 17 bases between them. CDR3 region: CASSTKAGHDYEQYF. Written as DNA, the CDR3 is TGTGCCAGCAGTACCAAAGCGGGACACGACTACGAGCAGTACTTC.

This clone showed up just once. J is TRBJ2-7 and V is TRBV6-5; D is possibly TRBD1 (6 bases). Germline loops: CDR1 MNHEY, CDR2 SVGAGI. V gave up 6 bases and J gave up 3 bases, with 15 bases separating them. The CDR3 has 14 residues. The CDR3: CASRLDRRNYEQYF. In DNA, the CDR3 is TGTGCCAGCAGACTGGACAGAAGAAACTACGAGCAGTACTTC.

This chain connects TRBV11-2 to TRBJ2-2; D unclear. The V and J ends lost 2 bases and 3 bases respectively, with 4 bases between them. The CDR3 runs 13 residues. Germline assignment: CDR1 SGHAT and CDR2 FQNNGV. The CDR3 protein is CASSLMYTGELFF. The DNA for the CDR3 is TGTGCCAGCAGCTTAATGTACACCGGGGAGCTGTTTTTT.

The CDR3 loop reads CVTIGTSGRYEQYF. CDR3 coding DNA: TGTGTCACTATCGGGACTAGCGGACGCTACGAGCAGTACTTC. The chain joins TRBV28 to TRBJ2-7, with 11 nucleotides matching TRBD2. Per germline, CDR1 MDHEN and CDR2 SYDVKM. There are 14 residues in the CDR3.

This clone was seen only once. V gene TRBV9 combines with J gene TRBJ2-5; the D call may be TRBD1 or TRBD2 (5 bases each). The CDR3 spans 13 residues. V dropped 2 bases and J dropped 4 bases, with 9 bases sitting between them. CDR1 SGDLS and CDR2 YYNGEE come from the germline V gene. The CDR3 nucleotides read TGTGCCAGCAGCGTCTCGAGGGGAGAGACCCAGTACTTC. Residues: CASSVSRGETQYF.

This clone was picked up a small number of times. The rearrangement uses TRBV5-4 and TRBJ2-7; the D gene is possibly TRBD2 (6 bases). Between the trimmed V and J ends, which lost 4 bases and 5 bases, there was a span of 16 bases. Germline V gene lookup returns CDR1 SGHNT and CDR2 YYREEE (reference sequence). The CDR3 is made up of 14 amino acids. In DNA, the CDR3 is TGTGCCAGCAGCCCGGGACTGTCATTCGACGAGCAGTACTTC. Its protein is CASSPGLSFDEQYF. Full variable domain (missing parts from reference TRBV5-4 and TRBJ2-7): ETGVTQSPTHLIKTRGQQVTLRCSSQSGHNTVSWYQQALGQGPQFIFQYYREEENGRGNFPPRFSGLQFPNYSSELNVNALELDDSALYLCASSPGLSFDEQYFGPGTRLTVT.

J is TRBJ1-5 and V is TRBV5-6; D gene uncertain. CDR1 and CDR2 (germline): SGHDT, YYEEEE. V was shortened by 4 bases and J by 5 bases, with 7 bases between the two germline ends. The CDR3 loop spans 12 amino acids. The CDR3 loop reads CASSQWDQPQHF. CDR3 bases: TGTGCCAGCAGCCAATGGGATCAGCCCCAGCATTTT. The complete variable domain, with remaining parts taken from reference TRBV5-6 and TRBJ1-5, reads DAGVTQSPTHLIKTRGQQVTLRCSPKSGHDTVSWYQQALGQGPQFIFQYYEEEERQRGNFPDRFSGHQFPNYSSELNVNALLLGDSALYLCASSQWDQPQHFGDGTRLSIL.

The chain uses TRBV7-9 and TRBJ2-2; TRBD1 might be the D (6 bases). This CDR3 is 15 amino acids long. Germline values: CDR1 SEHNR, CDR2 FQNEAQ (reference sequence). The V end was cut by 3 bases, the J end by 4 bases, with 12 bases between. The CDR3 loop reads CASSFQGSVTGELFF. The CDR3 DNA reads TGTGCCAGCAGCTTCCAGGGGTCGGTCACCGGGGAGCTGTTTTTT.

Concerning this clone: This CDR3 is also generated by other DNA sequences in the sample. This rearrangement joins TRBV5-1 to TRBJ2-1; 12 bases are shared with TRBD2. This CDR3 has 15 amino acids. Losses at the gene ends were 2 bases for V and 4 bases for J; bases not matched to a gene: 1. Germline CDR1 reads SGHRS; CDR2 reads YFSETQ. The CDR3 region has the DNA TGCGCCAGCAGCTTCGGACTAGCGGGGTACAATGAGCAGTTCTTC. Translated, it gives CASSFGLAGYNEQFF.

The J gene is TRBJ2-5, the V gene TRBV9; 10 bases map to TRBD1. CDR3 size: 15 residues. The trim removed 4 bases at V and 5 bases at J, leaving 8 bases unmatched. CDR1 SGDLS and CDR2 YYNGEE come from the germline V gene. The CDR3 sequence is CASSPTGQGGETQYF. Written as DNA, the CDR3 is TGTGCCAGCAGCCCAACTGGACAGGGGGGTGAGACCCAGTACTTC.

V and J are TRBV5-1 and TRBJ1-5; possibly TRBD1 for D (5 bases). Trimming cost V 2 bases and J 3 bases, with 9 bases left between them. The CDR3 consists of 14 residues. Germline V gives CDR1 SGHRS, CDR2 YFSETQ. The CDR3, as DNA: TGCGCCAGCAGCTTCGACGGACACAATCAGCCCCAGCATTTT. Translated: CASSFDGHNQPQHF.

The CDR3 loop reads CASSLLGPNQPQHF. In nucleotides, the CDR3 is TGTGCCAGCAGCTTACTAGGGCCCAATCAGCCCCAGCATTTT. The chain links TRBV7-2 to TRBJ1-5; unclear D gene. From germline, CDR1 is SGHTA and CDR2 FQGNSA. The CDR3 has 14 amino acids. V dropped 2 bases and J dropped 3 bases, with 8 bases sitting between them.

The chain carries TRBV28 and TRBJ1-4; tentatively, D is TRBD1 (6 bases). The germline CDR1 and CDR2 sequences are MDHEN and SYDVKM. V was cut by 2 bases and J by 7 bases, with 14 bases left in between. The CDR3 totals 15 residues. The CDR3 DNA follows: TGTGCCAGCAGTTTAATGGGGGCCGGGTCTGAAAAACTGTTTTTT. Translation gives CASSLMGAGSEKLFF.

The rearrangement joins TRBV28 to TRBJ1-4; D might be TRBD1 (5 bases). There are 17 residues in the CDR3. The germline gives CDR1 MDHEN, CDR2 SYDVKM. Trimming stripped 6 bases from V and 7 bases from J, with 24 bases between. CDR3 loop: CASSTHPRWGSAEKLFF. The CDR3 coding sequence is TGTGCCAGCAGCACCCACCCCCGTTGGGGGTCGGCTGAAAAACTGTTTTTT.

The chain employs TRBV7-2 and TRBJ1-4; perhaps TRBD1 as D (5 bases). The germline V and J ends were trimmed by 3 bases and 4 bases, with 12 bases remaining between them. The CDR3 length is 15 residues. CDR1 is SGHTA and CDR2 is FQGNSA in the germline V gene. The CDR3, as DNA: TGTGCCAGCAGCTTGGGCGGGGCGGGTAATGAAAAACTGTTTTTT. Its translation: CASSLGGAGNEKLFF. Using reference TRBV7-2 and TRBJ1-4 for the parts outside the CDR3, the full variable domain is GAGVSQSPSNKVTEKGKDVELRCDPISGHTALYWYRQSLGQGLEFLIYFQGNSAPDKSGLPSDRFSAERTGGSVSTLTIQRTQQEDSAVYLCASSLGGAGNEKLFFGSGTQLSVL.

V usage is TRBV28 and J usage is TRBJ2-1; tentatively, D is TRBD2 (5 bases). The V gene's germline CDR1 is MDHEN and CDR2 SYDVKM. The germline V and J ends were trimmed by 7 bases and 6 bases, with 19 bases remaining between them. The CDR3 contains 15 residues. The DNA of the CDR3 is TGTGCCAGCACTTCTCTAGAGGGATTCGGCAATGAGCAGTTCTTC. Its protein is CASTSLEGFGNEQFF.

The V gene is TRBV15, the J gene TRBJ2-7, with 8 positions matching TRBD1. This CDR3 has 15 residues. Per germline, CDR1 LNHNV and CDR2 YYDKDF (reference sequence). J gave up 2 bases and V 0 bases, and 3 bases lay outside the gene matches. The CDR3 here is CATSRDLDRAYEQYF. The CDR3 DNA reads TGTGCCACCAGCAGAGATTTGGACAGGGCCTACGAGCAGTACTTC.

Comment on this clone: At the DNA level, this CDR3 is encoded by other sequences in the same sample as well. The chain recombines TRBV18 with TRBJ2-5; tentative D call: TRBD2 (6 bases). Trimming cost V 3 bases and J 4 bases, with 9 bases left between them. This CDR3 is 13 amino acids long. Per germline, CDR1 KGHSH and CDR2 LQKENI. The CDR3 here is CASSPVGGETQYF. CDR3 in DNA: TGTGCCAGCTCACCGGTCGGGGGAGAGACCCAGTACTTC.

V usage is TRBV30 and J usage is TRBJ2-4; 7 positions match TRBD2. The length of the CDR3 is 17 residues. Germline trimming cut 0 bases from V and 3 bases from J; bases unmatched to any gene: 11. Germline CDR1 and CDR2: GTSNPN and SVGIG (reference sequence). CDR3 amino acids: CAWSVLGGGMVKNIQYF. CDR3 sequence (DNA): TGTGCCTGGAGTGTACTCGGGGGAGGGATGGTCAAAAACATTCAGTACTTC.

V gene TRBV10-1 combines with J gene TRBJ2-2, with D possibly TRBD1 on 6 matching bases. Trimming stripped 1 base from V and 6 bases from J, with 12 bases between. Germline V gives CDR1 WNHNN, CDR2 SYGVQD (reference sequence). The CDR3 is 15 residues long. The CDR3: CASSEYRAHAGELFF. CDR3 sequence (DNA): TGCGCCAGCAGTGAGTACAGGGCGCATGCCGGGGAGCTGTTTTTT.

The genes are TRBV9 and TRBJ2-1; 11 bases fit TRBD2. The CDR3 has 16 residues. V was clipped by 3 bases and J by 10 bases; unmatched bases: 12. The germline gives CDR1 SGDLS, CDR2 YYNGEE. This CDR3 reads CASSGTGTSGVTEQFF. In nucleotides, the CDR3 is TGTGCCAGCAGCGGAACCGGGACTAGCGGAGTCACAGAGCAGTTCTTC.

V is TRBV5-6 and J is TRBJ2-3; D remains ambiguous. CDR1 SGHDT and CDR2 YYEEEE come from the germline V gene. The CDR3 contains 14 residues. The ends were cut back, 2 bases at V and 0 bases at J, with 7 bases in the middle. CDR3 in amino acids: CASSFPYSTDTQYF. The CDR3 DNA is TGTGCCAGCAGCTTCCCATATAGCACAGATACGCAGTATTTT.